The clone carrying this T cell receptor (beta chain) was picked up a small number of times. There are 14 residues in the CDR3. Trimming left V 2 bases short and J 3 bases short, with 9 bases between. CDR1 is MGHDK and CDR2 is SYGVNS in the germline V gene. The sample comes from a study of cytomegalovirus exposure and HLA in healthy donors. PCR amplification relied on 60 Vbeta primers (plus 13 Jbeta primers). Profiling relied on immunoSEQ multiplex PCR, and the TCRdb table lists in-frame clones only, not all of them. The sample consists of around 150,000 clones, 68% of them appearing once. The chain carries TRBV25-1 and TRBJ2-3, with D tentatively TRBD1 (5 bases). Sequenced sample: PBMCs. The origin of this receptor is a woman aged 40 to 50 in good health and CMV-seropositive. The CDR3 sequence: CASSEQGKTDTQYF. In DNA form, the CDR3 reads TGTGCCAGCAGTGAACAGGGAAAGACAGATACGCAGTATTTT.